What follows describes a single T cell receptor (beta chain). Germline CDR1 LNHDA, CDR2 SQIVND (reference sequence). The CDR3 covers 14 residues. V shed 5 bases and J shed 5 bases, with 15 bases lying between them. These data originate in a study of sequential checkpoint blockade in melanoma. Profiling relied on immunoSEQ multiplex PCR, and the TCRdb table lists in-frame clones only, not all of them. In the table there are under 4,000 clones, under 75% of which are singletons. The treatment was: randomized to nivolumab then ipilimumab (arm A) or the reverse (arm B). PBMC sorting kept live CD3+CD8+ cells without CD19 or CD56.

Sequenced here: CD8+ T cells sorted from blood (inferred from file names), sampled from a patient given nivolumab and ipilimumab in sequence. This TCR was sampled from a human donor with melanoma. This rearrangement joins TRBV19 to TRBJ1-1, with D tentatively TRBD1 (6 bases). Here the CDR3 reads CASSFSDQGTEAFF. CDR3 sequence (DNA): TGTGCCAGTAGTTTCTCCGATCAGGGGACTGAAGCTTTCTTT.